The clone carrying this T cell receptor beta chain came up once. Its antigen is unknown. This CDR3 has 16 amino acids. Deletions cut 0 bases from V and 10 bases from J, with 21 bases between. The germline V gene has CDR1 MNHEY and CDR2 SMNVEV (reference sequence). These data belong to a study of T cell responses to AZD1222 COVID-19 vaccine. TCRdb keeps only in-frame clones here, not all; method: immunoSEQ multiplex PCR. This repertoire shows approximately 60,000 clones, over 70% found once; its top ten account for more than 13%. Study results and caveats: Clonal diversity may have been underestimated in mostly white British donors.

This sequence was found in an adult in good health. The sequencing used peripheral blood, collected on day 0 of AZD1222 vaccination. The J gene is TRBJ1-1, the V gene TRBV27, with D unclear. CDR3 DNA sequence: TGTGCCAGCAGTTTATCGCCTAACATTGGGCATAATGGAGCTTTCTTT. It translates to CASSLSPNIGHNGAFF.